This note documents a single T cell receptor beta chain sequence. Authors' analysis steps: Reference gene primer amplification gave nucleated cell count estimates. The repertoire was sequenced with immunoSEQ multiplex PCR; TCRdb's copy has only in-frame clones and lacks some. That table gives V, J and clone size, and the DNA gave D and trimming. The sample lists over 200,000 clones; approximately 86% were seen once. This entry is derived from a study of blood T cell repertoires in COVID-19. About the study: Both acute and convalescent COVID-19 samples were obtained from the United States, Italy and Spain. The analysed material was cDNA or gDNA that came from T cells, B-cell-depleted T cells, or PBMCs.

Germline V lookup: CDR1 SGHAT, CDR2 FQNNGV. Trimming at V came to 5 bases and at J to 8 bases, leaving 10 bases not matched to a gene. This CDR3 has 14 amino acids. Patients of the Seattle cohort, enrolled during active infection, were followed longitudinally. The rearrangement links TRBV11-2 to TRBJ1-1, with TRBD1 identical over 8 bases. Material for sequencing was peripheral blood. This clonotype was sampled from a woman in her 30s with COVID-19, enrolled during active disease. The CDR3 is CASSTTRTGPEAFF. The CDR3, as DNA: TGTGCCAGCAGCACAACGCGGACAGGGCCAGAAGCTTTCTTT.